This T cell receptor beta chain came from a study of response to subunit inactivated influenza vaccine. General study findings and limits: Each seasonal influenza vaccination recruits few new T cells, the authors suggested.

TCRdb called the RT-PCR reads again in MiXCR, with one record for every CDR3 protein. The data hold approximately 530,000 distinct CDR3 sequences, with under 8.5% observed a single time. A note on this clonotype: Its target is unknown.

The TCR comes from a man between 50 and 69 years old who received an inactivated influenza vaccine. The specimen was PBMCs from blood, collected around 25 months after vaccination.

The CDR3 spells CASSPGIPCAGELFF. In nucleotides, the CDR3 is TGTGCCAGCAGCCCTGGGATCCCCTGTGCCGGGGAGCTGTTTTTT. The chain employs TRBV5-6 and TRBJ2-2; D is undetermined. Germline lookup yields CDR1 SGHDT and CDR2 YYEEEE. Trimming removed 4 bases at V and 6 bases at J, with 16 bases between. This CDR3 has 15 residues.